These 7 T cell receptor beta chains came from one sample sequenced in a study of blood T cell repertoires in COVID-19. The protocol was immunoSEQ multiplex PCR, while the TCRdb copy is restricted to in-frame clones and leaves out a portion. The data show more than 95,000 clones, with 92% seen just once and around 2.2% held by the top ten. The sample consisted of peripheral blood. The receptors were sampled from a man between 45 and 60 years old with COVID-19, enrolled during active disease.

The chain carries TRBV19 and TRBJ1-5, with 10 bases lining up with TRBD1. The V gene's germline CDR1 is LNHDA and CDR2 SQIVND (reference sequence). Trimming at V came to 3 bases and at J to 2 bases, leaving 1 base not matched to a gene. The CDR3 contains 15 residues. CDR3 region: CASSIGQGGNQPQHF. CDR3 sequence (DNA): TGTGCCAGTAGTATCGGACAGGGGGGCAATCAGCCCCAGCATTTT.

The CDR3 DNA sequence: TGTGCCAGCAGCCACTCCGGGTCCAACACAGATACGCAGTATTTT. This sequence encodes CASSHSGSNTDTQYF. The chain links TRBV7-3 to TRBJ2-3, with no clear D. Germline V CDR1 and CDR2: SGHTA, FQGTGA. Between the trimmed V and J ends, which lost 5 bases and 2 bases, there was a span of 14 bases. The CDR3 runs to 15 residues.

V is TRBV5-1 and J is TRBJ2-1; D is possibly TRBD2 (5 bases). The CDR3 length is 17 residues. Germline loops: CDR1 SGHRS, CDR2 YFSETQ. Trimming removed 0 bases from V and 0 bases from J, with 13 bases in between. For the CDR3, the DNA is TGCGCCAGCAGCTTGGAAACCCTACTAGGCTCCTACAATGAGCAGTTCTTC. Its translation is CASSLETLLGSYNEQFF. Full variable domain (outside the CDR3, taken from reference TRBV5-1 and TRBJ2-1): KAGVTQTPRYLIKTRGQQVTLSCSPISGHRSVSWYQQTPGQGLQFLFEYFSETQRNKGNFPGRFSGRQFSNSRSEMNVSTLELGDSALYLCASSLETLLGSYNEQFFGPGTRLTVL.

The J gene is TRBJ1-2, the V gene TRBV10-3; 7 bases are shared with TRBD1. V was clipped by 0 bases and J by 2 bases; unmatched bases: 3. The CDR3 covers 15 residues. CDR1 and CDR2 (germline): ENHRY, SYGVKD. CDR3 nucleotide sequence: TGTGCCATCAGTGAGTCGGACAGGAAGAACTATGGCTACACCTTC. Protein product: CAISESDRKNYGYTF.

DNA of the CDR3: TGTGCCAGCTCACCACCGTCCAGTTCCTACGAGCAGTACTTC. Protein: CASSPPSSSYEQYF. The V and J genes are TRBV18 and TRBJ2-7; D not certain. The CDR3 spans 14 residues. Per germline, CDR1 KGHSH and CDR2 LQKENI. V was trimmed by 0 bases and J by 1 base, leaving 7 bases between them.

The rearrangement uses TRBV6-5 and TRBJ1-4; 9 bases are a match to TRBD1. The CDR3 is 12 amino acids. CDR1 and CDR2 from the germline V gene are MNHEY and SVGAGI. V was clipped by 8 bases and J by 8 bases; unmatched bases: 3. The CDR3 sequence: CASGDRAEKLFF. The CDR3 nucleotides are TGTGCCAGCGGGGACAGGGCGGAAAAACTGTTTTTT.

The J gene is TRBJ2-3, the V gene TRBV11-3, with D possibly matching TRBD1 (6 bases). CDR1 SGHNT and CDR2 YENEEA come from the germline V gene. V dropped 1 base and J dropped 5 bases, with 22 bases sitting between them. The CDR3 spans 18 residues. In nucleotides, the CDR3 is TGTGCCAGCAGCTTAGTATGGACAGTAGGGCACCCAGGAGATACGCAGTATTTT. Translation: CASSLVWTVGHPGDTQYF.